These 7 T cell receptor beta chains originate from one sample sequenced in a study of T cells in Graves' hyperthyroidism and ophthalmopathy. The investigators amplified TCR beta CDR3 regions from RNA transcripts. HTBI primers were employed in a first-round RT-PCR of the TCR CDR3. TCRdb fed the multiplex PCR reads into MiXCR, producing one record per CDR3 protein. The sample comprises about 350,000 distinct CDR3 sequences, roughly 18% of which are singletons, and 15% to 18% rests with the top ten. Material for sequencing was blood. The receptor source for this set is a woman aged 40 to 49 with Graves' ophthalmopathy.

This clonotype was seen repeatedly, ten times or more. V is TRBV10-2 and J is TRBJ1-2; D uncertain. Germline CDR1 is WSHSY and CDR2 is SAAADI. The CDR3 spans 14 residues. V gave up 3 bases and J gave up 4 bases, with 12 bases separating them. In DNA form, the CDR3 reads TGCGCCAGCAGTGATCGGTTAGGAACCTATGGCTACACCTTC. Amino acid sequence: CASSDRLGTYGYTF.

This clonotype was counted once. The chain combines TRBV12-3 or TRBV12-4 with TRBJ1-1; D remains ambiguous. V lost 6 bases to trimming and J lost 7 bases, with 15 bases between them. This CDR3 has 13 amino acids. DNA for the CDR3: TGTGCCAGCAGCCTAGGTGGGCACCTTGAAGCTTTCTTT. This codes for CASSLGGHLEAFF.

The rearrangement joins TRBV6-1 to TRBJ2-5; 9 positions agree with TRBD1. Germline V CDR1 and CDR2: MNHNS, SASEGT. The trim removed 3 bases at V and 7 bases at J, leaving 9 bases unmatched. The CDR3 is 15 amino acids. The CDR3 nucleotides are TGTGCCAGCAGTGATGGGGACAGGGTTACAGGGACCCAGTACTTC. Encoded protein: CASSDGDRVTGTQYF.

This clonotype has at least ten counts. This chain joins TRBV6-2 or TRBV6-3 and TRBJ2-7, with TRBD2 matching over 12 bases. Germline V gives CDR1 MNHEY, CDR2 SVGEGT. Unmatched junction bases numbered 6, after V lost 5 bases and J lost 1 base. The CDR3 has 16 amino acids. The CDR3 sequence is CASSKRTSGASYEQYF. The CDR3 DNA follows: TGTGCCAGCAGTAAACGGACTAGCGGGGCGTCCTACGAGCAGTACTTC.

The sample holds many counts of this clonotype. The rearrangement links TRBV12-3 or TRBV12-4 to TRBJ2-7, with TRBD1 identical over 9 bases. CDR3 length: 14 amino acids. V lost 6 bases and J lost 6; bases outside the gene matches: 9. The CDR3 loop is CASSPGTGFGEQYF. As DNA, the CDR3 is TGTGCCAGCAGCCCCGGGACAGGGTTTGGCGAGCAGTACTTC.

This clonotype was picked up many times. The rearrangement uses TRBV27 and TRBJ2-7; maybe TRBD2 (6 bases). Germline lookup yields CDR1 MNHEY and CDR2 SMNVEV (reference sequence). V was shortened by 6 bases and J by 0 bases, with 9 bases between the two germline ends. The CDR3 consists of 13 residues. The CDR3 nucleotides are TGTGCCAGCAGAGGGAGGAACTCCTACGAGCAGTACTTC. Its protein is CASRGRNSYEQYF.

This clonotype was detected many times. This chain links TRBV6-5 with TRBJ1-5; no firm D call. Trimming took 0 bases from V and 1 from J, leaving 7 bases between them. The CDR3 sequence is 15 residues long. Germline lookup yields CDR1 MNHEY and CDR2 SVGAGI. The CDR3, as DNA: TGTGCCAGCAGTTACTCGATGGGAAGCAATCAGCCCCAGCATTTT. Residues: CASSYSMGSNQPQHF.